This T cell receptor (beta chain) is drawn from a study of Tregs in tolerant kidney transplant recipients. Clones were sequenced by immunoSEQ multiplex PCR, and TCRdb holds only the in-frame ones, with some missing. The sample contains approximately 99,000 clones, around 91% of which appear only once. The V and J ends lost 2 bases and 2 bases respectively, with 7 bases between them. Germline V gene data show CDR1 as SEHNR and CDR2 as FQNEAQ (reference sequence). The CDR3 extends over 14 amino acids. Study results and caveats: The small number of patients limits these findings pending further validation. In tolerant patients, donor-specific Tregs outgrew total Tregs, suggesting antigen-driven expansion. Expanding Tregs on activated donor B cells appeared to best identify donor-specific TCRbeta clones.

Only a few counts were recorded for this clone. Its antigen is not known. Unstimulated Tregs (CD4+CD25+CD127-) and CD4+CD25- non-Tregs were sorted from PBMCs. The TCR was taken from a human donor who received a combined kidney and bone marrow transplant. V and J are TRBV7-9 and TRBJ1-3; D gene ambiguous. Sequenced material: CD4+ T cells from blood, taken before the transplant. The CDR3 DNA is TGTGCCAGCAGCTTAAGCGGGACTGGAAACACCATATATTTT. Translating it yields CASSLSGTGNTIYF.